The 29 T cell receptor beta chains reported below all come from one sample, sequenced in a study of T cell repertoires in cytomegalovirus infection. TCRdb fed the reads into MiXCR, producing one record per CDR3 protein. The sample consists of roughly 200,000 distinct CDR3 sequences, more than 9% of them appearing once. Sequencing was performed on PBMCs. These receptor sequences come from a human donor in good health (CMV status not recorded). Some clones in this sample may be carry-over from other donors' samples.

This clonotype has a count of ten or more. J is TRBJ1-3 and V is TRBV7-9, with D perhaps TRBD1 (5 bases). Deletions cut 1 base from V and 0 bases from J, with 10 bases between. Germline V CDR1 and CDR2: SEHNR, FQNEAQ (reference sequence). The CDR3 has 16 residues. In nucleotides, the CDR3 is TGTGCCAGCAGCTTAGGGACATTGAGCTCTGGAAACACCATATATTTT. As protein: CASSLGTLSSGNTIYF.

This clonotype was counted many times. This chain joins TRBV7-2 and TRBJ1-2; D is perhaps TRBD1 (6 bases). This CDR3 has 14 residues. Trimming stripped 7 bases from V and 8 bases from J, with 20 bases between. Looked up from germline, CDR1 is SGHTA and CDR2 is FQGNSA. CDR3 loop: CASNPPGGAGGYTF. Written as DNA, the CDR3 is TGTGCCAGCAACCCTCCGGGGGGCGCTGGGGGCTACACCTTC.

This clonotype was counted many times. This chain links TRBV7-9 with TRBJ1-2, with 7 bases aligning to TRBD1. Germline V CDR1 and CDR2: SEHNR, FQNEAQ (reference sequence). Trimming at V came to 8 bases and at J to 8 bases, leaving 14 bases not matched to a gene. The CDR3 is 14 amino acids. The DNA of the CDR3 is TGTGCCAGCGCTAGACAGGGAGGAGTTGCGGGCTACACCTTC. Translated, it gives CASARQGGVAGYTF. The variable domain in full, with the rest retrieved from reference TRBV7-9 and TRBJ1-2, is DTGVSQNPRHKITKRGQNVTFRCDPISEHNRLYWYRQTLGQGPEFLTYFQNEAQLEKSRLLSDRFSAERPKGSFSTLEIQRTEQGDSAMYLCASARQGGVAGYTFGSGTRLTVV.

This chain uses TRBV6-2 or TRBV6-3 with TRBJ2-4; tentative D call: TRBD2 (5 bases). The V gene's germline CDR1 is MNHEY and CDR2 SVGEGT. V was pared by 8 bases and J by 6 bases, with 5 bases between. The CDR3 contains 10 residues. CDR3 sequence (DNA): TGTGCCAGCGGACTAAACATTCAGTACTTC. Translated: CASGLNIQYF.

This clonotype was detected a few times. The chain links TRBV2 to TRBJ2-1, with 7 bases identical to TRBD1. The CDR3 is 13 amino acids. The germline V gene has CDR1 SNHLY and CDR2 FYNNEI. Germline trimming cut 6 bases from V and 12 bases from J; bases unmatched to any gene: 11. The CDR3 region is CASSKRLAGGQFF. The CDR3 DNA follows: TGTGCCAGCAGCAAGAGGTTGGCAGGGGGGCAGTTCTTC.

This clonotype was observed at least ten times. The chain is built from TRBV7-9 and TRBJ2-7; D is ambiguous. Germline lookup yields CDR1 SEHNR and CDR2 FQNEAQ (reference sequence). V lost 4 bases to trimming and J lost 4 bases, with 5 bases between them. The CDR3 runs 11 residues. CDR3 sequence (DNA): TGTGCCAGCAGCTCGGTGTACGAGCAGTACTTC. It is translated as CASSSVYEQYF.

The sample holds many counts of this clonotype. DNA of the CDR3: TGTGCCAGCAGCGACAGGACTAGCGCGTACTTC. Translating it yields CASSDRTSAYF. The chain links TRBV7-2 to TRBJ2-7; 9 positions match TRBD2. CDR3 size: 11 residues. Unmatched junction bases numbered 5, after V lost 5 bases and J lost 12 bases. Per the germline V gene, CDR1 is SGHTA and CDR2 is FQGNSA.

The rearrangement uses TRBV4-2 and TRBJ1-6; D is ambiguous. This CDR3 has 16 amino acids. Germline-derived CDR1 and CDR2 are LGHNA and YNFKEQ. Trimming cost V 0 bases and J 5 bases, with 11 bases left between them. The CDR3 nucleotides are TGTGCCAGCAGCCAAGATCCGGCGGGGAATAATTCACCCCTCCACTTT. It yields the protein CASSQDPAGNNSPLHF.

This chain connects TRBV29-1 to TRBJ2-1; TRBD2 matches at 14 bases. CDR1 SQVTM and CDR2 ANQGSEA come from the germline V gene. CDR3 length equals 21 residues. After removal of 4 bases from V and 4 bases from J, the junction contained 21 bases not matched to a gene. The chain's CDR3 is CSVVGLAGDGGFNKDYNEQFF. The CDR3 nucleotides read TGCAGCGTTGTGGGACTAGCGGGAGACGGGGGCTTTAACAAAGATTACAATGAGCAGTTCTTC.

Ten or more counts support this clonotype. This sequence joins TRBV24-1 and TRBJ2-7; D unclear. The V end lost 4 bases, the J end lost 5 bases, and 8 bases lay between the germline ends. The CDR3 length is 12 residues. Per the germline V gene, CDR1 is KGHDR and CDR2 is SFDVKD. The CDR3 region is CATSEPGHEQYF. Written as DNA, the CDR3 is TGTGCCACCAGTGAGCCGGGTCACGAGCAGTACTTC.

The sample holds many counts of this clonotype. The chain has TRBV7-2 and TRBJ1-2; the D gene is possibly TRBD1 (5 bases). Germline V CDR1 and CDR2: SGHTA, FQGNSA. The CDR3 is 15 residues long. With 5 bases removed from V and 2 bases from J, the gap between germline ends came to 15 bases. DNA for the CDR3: TGTGCCAGCAGCGTCCCCGGGACTCCGAACTATGGCTACACCTTC. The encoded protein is CASSVPGTPNYGYTF.

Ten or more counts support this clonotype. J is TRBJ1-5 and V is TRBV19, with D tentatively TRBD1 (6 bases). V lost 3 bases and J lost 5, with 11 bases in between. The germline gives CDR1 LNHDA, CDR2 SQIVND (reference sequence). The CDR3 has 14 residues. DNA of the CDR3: TGTGCCAGTAGTATCCGTGGACAGCATCAGCCCCAGCATTTT. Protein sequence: CASSIRGQHQPQHF.

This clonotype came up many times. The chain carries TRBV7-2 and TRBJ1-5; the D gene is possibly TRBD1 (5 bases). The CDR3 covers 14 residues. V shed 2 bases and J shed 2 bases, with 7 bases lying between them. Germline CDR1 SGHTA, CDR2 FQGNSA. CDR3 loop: CASSLTRGNQPQHF. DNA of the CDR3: TGTGCCAGCAGCTTAACCAGGGGCAATCAGCCCCAGCATTTT.

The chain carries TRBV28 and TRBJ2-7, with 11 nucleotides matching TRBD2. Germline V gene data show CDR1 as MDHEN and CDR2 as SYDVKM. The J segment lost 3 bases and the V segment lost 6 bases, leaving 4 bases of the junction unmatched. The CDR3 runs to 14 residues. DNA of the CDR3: TGTGCCAGCAGACTAGCGGGGGAACTCTACGAGCAGTACTTC. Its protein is CASRLAGELYEQYF.

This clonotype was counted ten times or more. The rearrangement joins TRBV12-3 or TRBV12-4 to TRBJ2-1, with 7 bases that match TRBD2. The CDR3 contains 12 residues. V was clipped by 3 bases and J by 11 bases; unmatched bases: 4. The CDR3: CASSFPGTKQFF. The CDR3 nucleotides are TGTGCCAGCAGTTTCCCGGGGACTAAGCAGTTCTTC.

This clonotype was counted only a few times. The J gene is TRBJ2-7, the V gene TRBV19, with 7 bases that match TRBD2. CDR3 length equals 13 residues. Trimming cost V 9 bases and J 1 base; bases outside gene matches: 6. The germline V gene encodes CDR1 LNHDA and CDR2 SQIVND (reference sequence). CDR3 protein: CASGNGGSYEQYF. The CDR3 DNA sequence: TGTGCCAGCGGTAACGGGGGGTCCTACGAGCAGTACTTC. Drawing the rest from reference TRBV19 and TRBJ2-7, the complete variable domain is DGGITQSPKYLFRKEGQNVTLSCEQNLNHDAMYWYRQDPGQGLRLIYYSQIVNDFQKGDIAEGYSVSREKKESFPLTVTSAQKNPTAFYLCASGNGGSYEQYFGPGTRLTVT.

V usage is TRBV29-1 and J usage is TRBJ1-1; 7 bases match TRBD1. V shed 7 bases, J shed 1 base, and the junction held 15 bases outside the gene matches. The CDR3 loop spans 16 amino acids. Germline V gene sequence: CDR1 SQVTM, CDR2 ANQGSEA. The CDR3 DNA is TGCAGCGCCAGATCTCCAGGGGGGGGGAGGAACACTGAAGCTTTCTTT. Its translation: CSARSPGGGRNTEAFF.

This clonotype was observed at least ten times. This CDR3 reads CASSLATDNTDTQYF. As DNA, the CDR3 is TGTGCCAGCAGCTTAGCCACGGATAACACAGATACGCAGTATTTT. The chain recombines TRBV7-2 with TRBJ2-3; D unresolved. Trimming took 0 bases from V and 2 from J, leaving 9 bases between them. CDR1 and CDR2 (germline): SGHTA, FQGNSA. The CDR3 totals 15 residues.

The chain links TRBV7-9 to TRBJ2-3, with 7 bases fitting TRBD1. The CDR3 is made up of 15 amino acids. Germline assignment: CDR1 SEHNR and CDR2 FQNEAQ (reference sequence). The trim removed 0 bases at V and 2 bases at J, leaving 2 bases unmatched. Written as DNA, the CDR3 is TGTGCCAGCAGCTTAGCGGGACAGTACACAGATACGCAGTATTTT. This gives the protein CASSLAGQYTDTQYF.

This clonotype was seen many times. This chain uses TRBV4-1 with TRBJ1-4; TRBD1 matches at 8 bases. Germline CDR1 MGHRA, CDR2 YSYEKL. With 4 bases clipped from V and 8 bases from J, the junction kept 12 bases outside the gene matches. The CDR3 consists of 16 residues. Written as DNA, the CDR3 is TGCGCCAGCAGCCGATCACCGGGACAGGATGGAGAAAAACTGTTTTTT. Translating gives CASSRSPGQDGEKLFF.

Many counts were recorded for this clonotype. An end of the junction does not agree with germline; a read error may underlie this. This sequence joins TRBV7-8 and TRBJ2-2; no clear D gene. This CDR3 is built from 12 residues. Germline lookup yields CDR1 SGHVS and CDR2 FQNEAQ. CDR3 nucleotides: TGCTTATACCGAGAGAACACCGGGGAGCTGTTTTTT. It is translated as CLYRENTGELFF.

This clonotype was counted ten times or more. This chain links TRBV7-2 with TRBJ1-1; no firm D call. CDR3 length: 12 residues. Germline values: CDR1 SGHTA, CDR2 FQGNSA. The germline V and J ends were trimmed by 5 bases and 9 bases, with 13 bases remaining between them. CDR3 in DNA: TGTGCCAGCAGCACTAACAGCCCCCAAGCTTTCTTT. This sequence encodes CASSTNSPQAFF.

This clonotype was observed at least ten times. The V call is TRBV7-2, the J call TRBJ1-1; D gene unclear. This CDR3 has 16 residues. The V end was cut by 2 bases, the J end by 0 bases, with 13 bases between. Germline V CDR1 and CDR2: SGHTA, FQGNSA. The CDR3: CASSLIPGNLNTEAFF. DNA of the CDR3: TGTGCCAGCAGCTTAATCCCTGGGAACTTGAACACTGAAGCTTTCTTT.

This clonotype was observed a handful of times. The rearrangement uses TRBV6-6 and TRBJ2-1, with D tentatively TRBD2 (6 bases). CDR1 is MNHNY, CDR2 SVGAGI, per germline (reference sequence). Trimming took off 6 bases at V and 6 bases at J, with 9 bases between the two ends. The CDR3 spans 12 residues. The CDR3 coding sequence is TGTGCCAGCAGACGGGAGATCAATGAGCAGTTCTTC. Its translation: CASRREINEQFF.

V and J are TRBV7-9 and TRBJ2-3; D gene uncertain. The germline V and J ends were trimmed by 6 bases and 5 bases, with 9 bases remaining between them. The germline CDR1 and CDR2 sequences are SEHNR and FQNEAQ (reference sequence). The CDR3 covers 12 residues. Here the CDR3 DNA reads TGTGCCAGCAGGTCGGGTGGAGATACGCAGTATTTT. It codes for CASRSGGDTQYF.

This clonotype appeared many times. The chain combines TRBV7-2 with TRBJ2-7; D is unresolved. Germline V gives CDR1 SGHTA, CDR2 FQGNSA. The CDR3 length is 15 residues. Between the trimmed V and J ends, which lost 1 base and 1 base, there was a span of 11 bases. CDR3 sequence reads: CASSLEGSTSYEQYF. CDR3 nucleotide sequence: TGTGCCAGCAGCTTAGAAGGCTCCACGTCCTACGAGCAGTACTTC.

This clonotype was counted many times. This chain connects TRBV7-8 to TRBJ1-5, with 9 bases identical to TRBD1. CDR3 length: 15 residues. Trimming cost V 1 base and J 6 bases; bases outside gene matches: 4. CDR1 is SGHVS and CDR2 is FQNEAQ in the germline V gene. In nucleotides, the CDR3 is TGTGCCAGCAGCTTAGGGACAGGGGCGGGTCAGCCCCAGCATTTT. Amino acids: CASSLGTGAGQPQHF. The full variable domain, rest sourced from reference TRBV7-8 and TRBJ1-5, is GAGVSQSPRYKVAKRGQDVALRCDPISGHVSLFWYQQALGQGPEFLTYFQNEAQLDKSGLPSDRFFAERPEGSVSTLKIQRTQQEDSAVYLCASSLGTGAGQPQHFGDGTRLSIL.

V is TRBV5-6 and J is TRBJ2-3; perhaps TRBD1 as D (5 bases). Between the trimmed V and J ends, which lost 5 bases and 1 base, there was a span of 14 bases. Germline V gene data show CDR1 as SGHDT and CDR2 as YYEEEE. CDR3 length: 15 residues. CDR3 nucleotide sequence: TGTGCCAGCAGAATGGACACCCGGCGCACAGATACGCAGTATTTT. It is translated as CASRMDTRRTDTQYF.

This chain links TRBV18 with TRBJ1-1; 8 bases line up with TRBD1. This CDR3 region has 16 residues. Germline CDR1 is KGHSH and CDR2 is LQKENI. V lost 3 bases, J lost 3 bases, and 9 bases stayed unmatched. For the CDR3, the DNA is TGTGCCAGCTCACCTTCTGCAGGGGGCGTTTACACTGAAGCTTTCTTT. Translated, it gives CASSPSAGGVYTEAFF.